This is a list of T cell receptor beta chains from one sample in a study of patients and donors after allogeneic stem cell transplantation. TCRdb called the RT-PCR reads again in MiXCR, with one record for every CDR3 protein. The table records some 200,000 distinct CDR3 sequences, around two fifths of them present only once. The sample was blood, either unsorted or a sorted T cell fraction (not recorded which). The source is a human donor who was either an allogeneic HSCT recipient or a stem cell or donor lymphocyte infusion donor (not recorded which). It is not recorded whose cells these are; they may come from a transplant donor. Each CDR3 is given with its conserved first and last residue. The D gene is left open where the match is weak. Clone size, where shown, is once, few, many, or a class for clones that have expanded.

CASSLASDYEQYF	TGTGCCAGCAGCTTAGCTTCGGACTACGAGCAGTACTTC	TRBV7-6	TRBJ2-7	few	.
CASSWGTGLEAFF	TGTGCCAGCAGCTGGGGGACAGGGCTTGAAGCTTTCTTT	TRBV11-2	TRBJ1-1	few	TRBD1
CASSLPMRGSSYNEQFF	TGTGCCAGCAGCTTGCCGATGAGGGGGAGCTCCTACAATGAGCAGTTCTTC	TRBV11-2	TRBJ2-1	.	.
CASTYGRLFSGNTIYF	TGTGCCAGCACGTACGGACGGCTGTTCTCTGGAAACACCATATATTTT	TRBV12-3/TRBV12-4	TRBJ1-3	.	.
CSWNDGNTEAFF	TGCAGCTGGAATGACGGGAACACTGAAGCTTTCTTT	TRBV29-1	TRBJ1-1	many	.
CSARVGTGWGNTEAFF	TGCAGTGCTAGAGTGGGGACAGGGTGGGGGAACACTGAAGCTTTCTTT	TRBV20-1	TRBJ1-1	few	TRBD1
CASSRPGGGTGELFF	TGTGCCAGCAGTCGCCCCGGGGGCGGGACCGGGGAGCTGTTTTTT	TRBV6-5	TRBJ2-2	.	.
CASSLTGGSGNTIYF	TGTGCCAGCAGTCTGACAGGTGGCTCTGGAAACACCATATATTTT	TRBV2	TRBJ1-3	few	.
CASSFQGGTGELFF	TGCGCCAGCAGCTTCCAGGGGGGCACCGGGGAGCTGTTTTTT	TRBV5-1	TRBJ2-2	.	.
CASSFDRLGDEQFF	TGTGCCAGCAGCTTCGATCGACTGGGGGATGAGCAGTTCTTC	TRBV11-2	TRBJ2-1	.	.
CSVDRQGEYGYTF	TGCAGCGTTGATAGGCAGGGCGAATATGGCTACACCTTC	TRBV29-1	TRBJ1-2	.	.
CATSRASGDNGYTF	TGTGCCACCAGCAGAGCCTCAGGGGATAATGGCTACACCTTC	TRBV15	TRBJ1-2	many	.
CASSSGRPRQFF	TGTGCCAGCAGCTCGGGACGCCCCCGGCAGTTCTTC	TRBV7-2	TRBJ2-1	.	.
CASSQGQGALQPQHF	TGTGCCAGCTCACAGGGACAGGGGGCTCTTCAGCCCCAGCATTTT	TRBV18	TRBJ1-5	.	TRBD1
CASSLRTGGNTIYF	TGTGCCAGCAGCCTACGGACAGGAGGAAACACCATATATTTT	TRBV9	TRBJ1-3	.	TRBD1
CASSLTKNTEAFF	TGTGCCAGCAGCTTAACGAAGAACACTGAAGCTTTCTTT	TRBV13	TRBJ1-1	.	.
CAISRRAGEQNEQFF	TGTGCCATCAGTAGGAGGGCAGGGGAACAAAATGAGCAGTTCTTC	TRBV10-3	TRBJ2-1	.	.
CASSLRGNLNEQFF	TGTGCCAGCAGCTTACGCGGGAACTTAAATGAGCAGTTCTTC	TRBV7-2	TRBJ2-1	.	.
CASSDTPDTEAFF	TGTGCCAGCAGTGACACCCCTGACACTGAAGCTTTCTTT	TRBV6-4	TRBJ1-1	.	.
CASSPPGLADRVQETQYF	TGTGCCAGCTCACCACCGGGACTAGCGGACCGAGTCCAAGAGACCCAGTACTTC	TRBV18	TRBJ2-5	once	TRBD2
CASSQPPPDVLGYTF	TGTGCCAGCAGCCAACCCCCCCCGGACGTGTTGGGCTACACCTTC	TRBV4-2	TRBJ1-2	.	.
CASSSLWEFNTGELFF	TGCGCCAGCAGCTCCCTTTGGGAGTTTAACACCGGGGAGCTGTTTTTT	TRBV4-3	TRBJ2-2	few	.
CSAWDSQNYGYTF	TGCAGCGCCTGGGACAGCCAAAACTATGGCTACACCTTC	TRBV29-1	TRBJ1-2	.	TRBD1
CASSYVGYGYTF	TGTGCCAGCAGTTACGTTGGCTATGGCTACACCTTC	TRBV6-5	TRBJ1-2	.	.
CASSYEQGRSAFF	TGTGCCAGCAGTTACGAACAGGGGAGATCGGCTTTCTTT	TRBV6-2/TRBV6-3	TRBJ1-1	.	TRBD1
CASSLFSGVREKLFF	TGTGCCAGCAGTTTATTTTCGGGAGTTCGTGAAAAACTGTTTTTT	TRBV28	TRBJ1-4	.	.
CASSLTGGGGNQPQHF	TGTGCCAGCAGTCTGACCGGGGGCGGTGGCAATCAGCCCCAGCATTTT	TRBV12-3/TRBV12-4	TRBJ1-5	.	.
CASSPGNEQYF	TGTGCCAGCAGCCCCGGGAACGAGCAGTACTTC	TRBV12-3/TRBV12-4	TRBJ2-7	many	.
CASTPVGGLNTEAFF	TGTGCCAGCACCCCCGTGGGGGGCCTGAACACTGAAGCTTTCTTT	TRBV12-3/TRBV12-4	TRBJ1-1	.	.
CASSLFGSGGDTQYF	TGCGCCAGCAGCTTGTTCGGGAGTGGTGGAGATACGCAGTATTTT	TRBV5-1	TRBJ2-3	few	.
CSVVEGNQPQHF	TGCAGCGTTGTTGAAGGGAATCAGCCCCAGCATTTT	TRBV29-1	TRBJ1-5	few	.
CASSSTRSQHNEQFF	TGCGCCAGCAGCTCTACTAGATCTCAGCACAATGAGCAGTTCTTC	TRBV5-1	TRBJ2-1	few	.
CASSYERQPYGYTF	TGTGCCAGCAGTTATGAAAGGCAACCATATGGCTACACCTTC	TRBV6-2/TRBV6-3	TRBJ1-2	.	.
CASSQEEGREQPQHF	TGCGCCAGCAGCCAAGAGGAGGGGCGCGAACAGCCCCAGCATTTT	TRBV4-3	TRBJ1-5	.	.
CASSLMSGIYNEQFF	TGTGCCAGCAGTCTAATGAGCGGGATCTACAATGAGCAGTTCTTC	TRBV27	TRBJ2-1	.	TRBD2
CASSDLTGGVTEAFF	TGTGCCAGCAGCGATTTGACAGGGGGGGTCACTGAAGCTTTCTTT	TRBV27	TRBJ1-1	few	TRBD1
CASSIDRSDNQPQHF	TGTGCCAGTAGTATAGATAGGTCCGACAATCAGCCCCAGCATTTT	TRBV19	TRBJ1-5	few	.
CASSTDGANYGYTF	TGTGCCAGCAGCACGGACGGAGCTAACTATGGCTACACCTTC	TRBV5-4	TRBJ1-2	few	.
CASSASLAGAFGELFF	TGTGCCAGCAGTGCCTCACTAGCGGGAGCCTTCGGGGAGCTGTTTTTT	TRBV2	TRBJ2-2	.	TRBD2
CASSSGGHGELFF	TGTGCCAGCAGTTCAGGGGGACACGGGGAGCTGTTTTTT	TRBV28	TRBJ2-2	.	TRBD1